What follows are 14 T cell receptor beta chains derived from one specimen sequenced in a study of blood T cell repertoires in COVID-19. Some clones are missing from TCRdb's copy, which holds only in-frame ones; the method was immunoSEQ multiplex PCR. The sample has roughly 160,000 clones; roughly 90% are singletons. Sequenced input: peripheral blood. These TCRs come from a man aged 55 to 70 with acute or convalescent COVID-19.

The chain has TRBV27 and TRBJ2-3; D gene uncertain. Per germline, CDR1 MNHEY and CDR2 SMNVEV (reference sequence). The CDR3 has 11 residues. Trimming took 8 bases from V and 0 from J, leaving 3 bases between them. CDR3 region: CASSSTDTQYF. Here the CDR3 DNA reads TGTGCCAGCTCTAGCACAGATACGCAGTATTTT.

The chain recombines TRBV5-6 with TRBJ2-2; D unresolved. The ends were cut back, 0 bases at V and 5 bases at J, with 11 bases in the middle. The CDR3 is 15 amino acids. Germline-derived CDR1 and CDR2 are SGHDT and YYEEEE. CDR3 nucleotide sequence: TGTGCCAGCAGCTTGGGAGGCATCGGTACCGGGGAGCTGTTTTTT. This codes for CASSLGGIGTGELFF.

This chain links TRBV6-6 with TRBJ2-3, with TRBD1 as a possible D gene (5 bases). The germline V and J ends were trimmed by 6 bases and 1 base, with 8 bases remaining between them. The CDR3 totals 13 residues. The germline V gene encodes CDR1 MNHNY and CDR2 SVGAGI (reference sequence). The CDR3 reads CASSPRGTDTQYF. The CDR3 coding sequence is TGTGCCAGCAGCCCCAGGGGCACAGATACGCAGTATTTT.

The chain recombines TRBV11-2 with TRBJ1-6, with TRBD1 matching 8 bases. Trimming took 1 base from V and 7 from J; bases not matched to a gene: 6. CDR1 is SGHAT and CDR2 is FQNNGV in the germline V gene. The CDR3 has 16 amino acids. The CDR3: CASSLAMTGANSPLHF. The CDR3 DNA follows: TGTGCCAGCAGCTTAGCTATGACAGGGGCAAATTCACCCCTCCACTTT.

This chain uses TRBV6-2 or TRBV6-3 with TRBJ1-2; a possible D gene is TRBD1 (6 bases). The V gene lost 2 bases and the J gene lost 6 bases, with 13 bases spanning the gap. This CDR3 spans 14 amino acids. The germline V gene has CDR1 MNHEY and CDR2 SVGEGT. The CDR3 nucleotides read TGTGCCAGCAGTTACCAGGGGAAGAGGGATGGCTACACCTTC. Amino acid sequence: CASSYQGKRDGYTF.

The V call is TRBV27, the J call TRBJ2-1; D perhaps matches TRBD2 (6 bases). Trimming left V 5 bases short and J 7 bases short, with 18 bases between. The CDR3 sequence is 15 residues long. In germline, CDR1 is MNHEY, CDR2 SMNVEV (reference sequence). The CDR3 loop reads CASSPLRLRGNEQFF. In DNA, the CDR3 is TGTGCCAGCAGTCCCCTGAGGCTACGGGGGAATGAGCAGTTCTTC.

The rearrangement uses TRBV19 and TRBJ1-1; D might be TRBD1 (5 bases). From germline, CDR1 is LNHDA and CDR2 SQIVND (reference sequence). Between the trimmed V and J ends, which lost 0 bases and 0 bases, there was a span of 11 bases. This CDR3 spans 16 amino acids. Here the CDR3 reads CASSIESGPMNTEAFF. The CDR3, as DNA: TGTGCCAGTAGTATAGAGTCAGGGCCCATGAACACTGAAGCTTTCTTT.

This clone was recorded only once. The chain recombines TRBV6-5 with TRBJ2-5, with a possible D match to TRBD2 (7 bases). Germline V gene lookup returns CDR1 MNHEY and CDR2 SVGAGI. V was trimmed by 2 bases and J by 3 bases, leaving 16 bases between them. The CDR3 sequence is 16 residues long. Here the CDR3 DNA reads TGTGCCAGCAGTTACAAGGGGGGGGGACCCAAAGAGACCCAGTACTTC. It specifies CASSYKGGGPKETQYF.

The chain has TRBV9 and TRBJ2-5; a weak D match, TRBD2 (6 bases). CDR1 is SGDLS, CDR2 YYNGEE, per germline. The CDR3 consists of 16 residues. V lost 2 bases to trimming and J lost 0 bases, with 14 bases between them. CDR3 DNA sequence: TGTGCCAGCAGCGTCGGAAACGGGGGATACCAAGAGACCCAGTACTTC. It codes for CASSVGNGGYQETQYF. Supplemented by reference TRBV9 and TRBJ2-5, the full variable domain reads DSGVTQTPKHLITATGQRVTLRCSPRSGDLSVYWYQQSLDQGLQFLIQYYNGEERAKGNILERFSAQQFPDLHSELNLSSLELGDSALYFCASSVGNGGYQETQYFGPGTRLLVL.

The chain couples TRBV5-1 to TRBJ1-1; 8 positions match TRBD1. The germline CDR1 and CDR2 sequences are SGHRS and YFSETQ. The V gene end was trimmed by 4 bases and the J gene end by 5 bases; junction bases not matched to a gene: 4. The CDR3 length is 13 residues. DNA for the CDR3: TGCGCCAGCAGCAAGGACAGGGAGACTGAAGCTTTCTTT. Translated, it gives CASSKDRETEAFF.

This clone occurred a few times. The chain has TRBV3-1 (or the pseudogene TRBV3-2) and TRBJ1-2, with a possible D match to TRBD1 (5 bases). CDR1 is LGHDT and CDR2 is YNNKEL in the germline V gene (reference sequence). V was trimmed by 4 bases and J by 5 bases, leaving 14 bases between them. This CDR3 has 14 residues. The CDR3 spells CASSPGWGDYGYTF. The CDR3 DNA is TGTGCCAGCAGCCCGGGCTGGGGCGATTATGGCTACACCTTC.

This clone was found a few times. The V gene is TRBV10-3, the J gene TRBJ1-1, with D maybe TRBD1 (5 bases). The CDR3 is made up of 15 amino acids. Germline values: CDR1 ENHRY, CDR2 SYGVKD. Trimming pared 0 bases from V and 5 bases from J, leaving 13 bases between. The CDR3 region is CAISESGGRWTEAFF. CDR3 nucleotide sequence: TGTGCCATCAGTGAGTCTGGGGGGAGATGGACTGAAGCTTTCTTT.

CDR3 residues: CAWRSLRELVETQYF. In nucleotides, the CDR3 is TGTGCCTGGAGATCGTTGCGGGAGCTGGTCGAGACCCAGTACTTC. The chain employs TRBV30 and TRBJ2-5, with TRBD2 matching over 7 bases. This CDR3 contains 15 residues. With 3 bases clipped from V and 5 bases from J, the junction kept 12 bases outside the gene matches. Per the germline V gene, CDR1 is GTSNPN and CDR2 is SVGIG (reference sequence).

The rearrangement joins TRBV7-9 to TRBJ2-1, with 10 bases that match TRBD2. The CDR3 is made up of 16 amino acids. The trim removed 0 bases at V and 7 bases at J, leaving 6 bases unmatched. CDR1 is SEHNR and CDR2 is FQNEAQ in the germline V gene (reference sequence). CDR3 DNA: TGTGCCAGCAGCTTAGCAGCGGGAGGGGGCTTGAATGAGCAGTTCTTC. As protein: CASSLAAGGGLNEQFF.